What follows are 6 T cell receptor beta chains derived from one specimen sequenced in a study of vaccination and CD4 T cells after COVID-19 (dated by TCRdb to 2021 to 2024). The antigens of these receptors remain unknown. The library was made by PCR. This sample was sequenced with an Illumina iSeq 100. DNA from cultured CD4+ T cells was subjected to TCR sequencing with the Oncomine TCR Beta short-read assay at the Johns Hopkins FTIC core. TCRdb redid the processing of the public reads, applying fastp at Q25 and MiXCR, and retained in-frame beta chains. Each CDR3 protein gets just one entry, which takes the most common genes and DNA from the rows behind it. The sample table records about 21,000 distinct CDR3 sequences; under 75% of these occur just once. The ten largest make up 8.5% to 10% of the sample. In the paper's terms, the treatment or condition label means: roughly 10-day PBMC culture with coronavirus spike peptide pools or control peptides (ViraFEST assay).

The sample was CD4+ T cells from blood, cultured in vitro. Receptor source: a human donor who had recovered from COVID-19.

The chain joins TRBV5-4 to TRBJ1-1, with 7 bases lining up with TRBD1. Per the germline V gene, CDR1 is SGHNT and CDR2 is YYREEE (reference sequence). This CDR3 is built from 16 residues. V shed 0 bases and J 7 bases; nucleotides not matched to a gene: 12. The DNA of the CDR3 is TGTGCCAGCAGCTTGGGAAGGACAGGCGGACAGATTGAAGCTTTCTTT. Its translation is CASSLGRTGGQIEAFF.

The count of this clonotype is one. Here the CDR3 reads CASRLRGTGAGRGNQPQHF. The CDR3, as DNA: TGTGCCAGCAGATTAAGGGGGACAGGGGCCGGCCGAGGCAATCAGCCCCAGCATTTT. This rearrangement joins TRBV12-3 or TRBV12-4 to TRBJ1-5, with 10 bases identical to TRBD1. V dropped 6 bases and J dropped 2; count of bases not matched to a gene: 16. The CDR3 consists of 19 residues.

This chain links TRBV6-2 or TRBV6-3 with TRBJ1-5, with TRBD1 matching 8 bases. CDR1 and CDR2 from the germline V gene are MNHEY and SVGEGT. CDR3 length: 17 amino acids. The V gene end was trimmed by 2 bases and the J gene end by 4 bases; junction bases not matched to a gene: 10. The CDR3 is CASSYKMGDRWNQPQHF. The CDR3 region has the DNA TGTGCCAGCAGTTACAAAATGGGGGACAGGTGGAATCAGCCCCAGCATTTT.

V and J are TRBV7-9 and TRBJ2-5; D unresolved. The germline V gene encodes CDR1 SEHNR and CDR2 FQNEAQ (reference sequence). Trimming stripped 5 bases from V and 8 bases from J, with 9 bases between. This CDR3 region has 11 residues. The CDR3 sequence: CASSAARTQYF. The CDR3 region has the DNA TGTGCCAGCAGCGCCGCACGTACCCAGTACTTC.

The V and J genes are TRBV2 and TRBJ2-1, with D maybe TRBD2 (6 bases). The V gene lost 3 bases and the J gene lost 15 bases, with 15 bases spanning the gap. The CDR3 spans 12 residues. Germline loops: CDR1 SNHLY, CDR2 FYNNEI. CDR3 DNA sequence: TGTGCCAGCAGTGAGGATCGGGAGAGCTCGTTCTTC. Amino acids: CASSEDRESSFF.

The gene calls are TRBV28 and TRBJ2-3; 8 bases agree with TRBD2. This CDR3 contains 14 residues. The germline gives CDR1 MDHEN, CDR2 SYDVKM. Losses at the gene ends were 7 bases for V and 3 bases for J; bases not matched to a gene: 6. The CDR3 region has the DNA TGTGCCAGCAAGGCGGGGGGAGGGACAGATACGCAGTATTTT. This gives the protein CASKAGGGTDTQYF.